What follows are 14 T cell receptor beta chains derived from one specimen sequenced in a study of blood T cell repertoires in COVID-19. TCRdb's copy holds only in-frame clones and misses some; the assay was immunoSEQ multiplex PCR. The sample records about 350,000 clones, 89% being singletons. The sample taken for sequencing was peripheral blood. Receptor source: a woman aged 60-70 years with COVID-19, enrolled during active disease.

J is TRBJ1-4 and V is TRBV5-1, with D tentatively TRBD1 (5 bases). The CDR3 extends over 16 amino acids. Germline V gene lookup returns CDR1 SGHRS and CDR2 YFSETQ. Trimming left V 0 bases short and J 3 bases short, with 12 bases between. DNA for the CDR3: TGCGCCAGCAGCTTGGTTACAGGCAGGGCTAATGAAAAACTGTTTTTT. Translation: CASSLVTGRANEKLFF.

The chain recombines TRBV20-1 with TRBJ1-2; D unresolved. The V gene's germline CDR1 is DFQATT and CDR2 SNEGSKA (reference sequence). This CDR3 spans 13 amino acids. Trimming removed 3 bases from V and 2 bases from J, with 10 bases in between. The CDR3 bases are TGCAGTGCTAGTTCGCAGGTGAACTATGGCTACACCTTC. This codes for CSASSQVNYGYTF.

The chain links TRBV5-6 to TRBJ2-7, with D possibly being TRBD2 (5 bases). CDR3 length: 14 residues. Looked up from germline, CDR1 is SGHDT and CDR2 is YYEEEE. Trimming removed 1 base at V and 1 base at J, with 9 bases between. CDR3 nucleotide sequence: TGTGCCAGCAGCTTGCGACGGGATTCCTACGAGCAGTACTTC. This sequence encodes CASSLRRDSYEQYF. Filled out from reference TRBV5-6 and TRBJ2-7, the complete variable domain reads DAGVTQSPTHLIKTRGQQVTLRCSPKSGHDTVSWYQQALGQGPQFIFQYYEEEERQRGNFPDRFSGHQFPNYSSELNVNALLLGDSALYLCASSLRRDSYEQYFGPGTRLTVT.

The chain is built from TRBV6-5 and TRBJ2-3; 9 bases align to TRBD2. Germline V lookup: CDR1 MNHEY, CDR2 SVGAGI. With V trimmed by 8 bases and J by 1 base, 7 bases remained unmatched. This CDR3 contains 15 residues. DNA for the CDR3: TGTGCCAGCCGCTTGGGCGGGGGGGGCACAGATACGCAGTATTTT. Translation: CASRLGGGGTDTQYF.

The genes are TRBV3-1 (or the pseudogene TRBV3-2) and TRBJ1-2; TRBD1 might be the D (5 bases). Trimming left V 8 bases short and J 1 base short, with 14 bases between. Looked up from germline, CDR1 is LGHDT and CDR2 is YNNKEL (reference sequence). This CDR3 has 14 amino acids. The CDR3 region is CASGHHGINYGYTF. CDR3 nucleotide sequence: TGTGCCAGCGGACACCACGGTATTAACTATGGCTACACCTTC.

DNA of the CDR3: TGTGCCAGTAGTCCTGGGACAACCCTCAGCACAGATACGCAGTATTTT. It is translated as CASSPGTTLSTDTQYF. The chain couples TRBV19 to TRBJ2-3, with D perhaps TRBD1 (6 bases). From germline, CDR1 is LNHDA and CDR2 SQIVND (reference sequence). The V gene lost 5 bases and the J gene lost 0 bases, with 15 bases spanning the gap. This CDR3 comprises 16 residues. The full variable domain, rest sourced from reference TRBV19 and TRBJ2-3, is DGGITQSPKYLFRKEGQNVTLSCEQNLNHDAMYWYRQDPGQGLRLIYYSQIVNDFQKGDIAEGYSVSREKKESFPLTVTSAQKNPTAFYLCASSPGTTLSTDTQYFGPGTRLTVL.

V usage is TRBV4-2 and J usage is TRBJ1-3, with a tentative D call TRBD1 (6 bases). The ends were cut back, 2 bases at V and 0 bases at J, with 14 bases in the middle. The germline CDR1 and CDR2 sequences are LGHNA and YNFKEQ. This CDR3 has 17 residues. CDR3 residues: CASSQSRRGRSGNTIYF. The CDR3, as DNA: TGTGCCAGCAGCCAATCACGCAGGGGTCGCTCTGGAAACACCATATATTTT.

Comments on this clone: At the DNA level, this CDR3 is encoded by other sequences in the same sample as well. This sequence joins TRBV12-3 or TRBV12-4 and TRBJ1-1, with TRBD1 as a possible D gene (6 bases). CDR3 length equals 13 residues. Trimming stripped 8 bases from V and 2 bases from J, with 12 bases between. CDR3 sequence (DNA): TGTGCCAGCTCCGTGACAGGAAACACTGAAGCTTTCTTT. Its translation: CASSVTGNTEAFF.

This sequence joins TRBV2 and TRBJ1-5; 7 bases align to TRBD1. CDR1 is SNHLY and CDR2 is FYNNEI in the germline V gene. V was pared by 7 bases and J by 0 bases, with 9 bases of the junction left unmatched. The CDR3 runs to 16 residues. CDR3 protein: CASKSETGLSNQPQHF. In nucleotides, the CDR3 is TGTGCCAGCAAGTCGGAGACAGGGCTTAGCAATCAGCCCCAGCATTTT.

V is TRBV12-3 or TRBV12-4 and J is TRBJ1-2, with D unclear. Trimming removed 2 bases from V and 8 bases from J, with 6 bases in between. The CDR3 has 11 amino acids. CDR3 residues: CASSLRRGYTF. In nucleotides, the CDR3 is TGTGCCAGCAGTTTAAGGAGAGGCTACACCTTC.

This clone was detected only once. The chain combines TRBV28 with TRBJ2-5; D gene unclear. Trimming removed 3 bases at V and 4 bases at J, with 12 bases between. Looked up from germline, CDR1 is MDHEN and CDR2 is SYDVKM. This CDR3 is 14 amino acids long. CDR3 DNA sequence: TGTGCCAGCAGTTTGACGGCTAGTCCAGAGACCCAGTACTTC. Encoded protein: CASSLTASPETQYF.

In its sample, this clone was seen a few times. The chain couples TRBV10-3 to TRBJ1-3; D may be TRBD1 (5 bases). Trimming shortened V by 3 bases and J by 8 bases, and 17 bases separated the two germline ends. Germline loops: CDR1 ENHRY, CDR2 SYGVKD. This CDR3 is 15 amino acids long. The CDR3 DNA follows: TGTGCCATCAGTGATGGGACCCGGGCGGGAGACACCATATATTTT. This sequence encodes CAISDGTRAGDTIYF.

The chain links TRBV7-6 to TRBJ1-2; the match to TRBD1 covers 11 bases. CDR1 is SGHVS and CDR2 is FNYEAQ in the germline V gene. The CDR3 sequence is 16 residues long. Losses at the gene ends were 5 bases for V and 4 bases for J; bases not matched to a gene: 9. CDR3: CASSAELGTGGYGYTF. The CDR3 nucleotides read TGTGCCAGCAGCGCCGAATTGGGGACAGGGGGCTATGGCTACACCTTC.

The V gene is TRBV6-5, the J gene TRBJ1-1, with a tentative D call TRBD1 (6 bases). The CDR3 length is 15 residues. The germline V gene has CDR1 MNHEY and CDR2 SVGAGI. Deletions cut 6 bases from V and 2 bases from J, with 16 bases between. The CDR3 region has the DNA TGTGCCAGCAGGAACACAGGGTATGGTAACACTGAAGCTTTCTTT. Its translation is CASRNTGYGNTEAFF.